The T cell receptor beta chain described here comes from a study of siplizumab effects on memory and regulatory T cells. This clone was recorded a few times. What it binds is not known. Study results and caveats: Proliferating clones, CD4+ or CD8+, lacked an assignable naive or memory phenotype in roughly 75-95% of cases. Memory cells seemed less diverse than naive T cells, which seemed major alloresponse contributors. Most alloreactive clones went unmapped to unstimulated subsets; only a minor fraction mapped.

Per sample, some 10^5 TCR templates were assayed. The protocol was immunoSEQ multiplex PCR, while the TCRdb copy is restricted to in-frame clones and leaves out a portion. The profile shows about 100,000 clones, approximately 94% of them singletons. This clonotype originated in a human donor in good health. Sequencing input: Tregs sorted from blood.

The CDR3 nucleotides are TGTGCCAGCGGAATTAACTCTGGAAACACCATATATTTT. Its protein is CASGINSGNTIYF. V is TRBV2 and J is TRBJ1-3; D is ambiguous. The CDR3 extends over 13 amino acids. The V and J ends lost 8 bases and 0 bases respectively, with 8 bases between them. CDR1 is SNHLY, CDR2 FYNNEI, per germline.